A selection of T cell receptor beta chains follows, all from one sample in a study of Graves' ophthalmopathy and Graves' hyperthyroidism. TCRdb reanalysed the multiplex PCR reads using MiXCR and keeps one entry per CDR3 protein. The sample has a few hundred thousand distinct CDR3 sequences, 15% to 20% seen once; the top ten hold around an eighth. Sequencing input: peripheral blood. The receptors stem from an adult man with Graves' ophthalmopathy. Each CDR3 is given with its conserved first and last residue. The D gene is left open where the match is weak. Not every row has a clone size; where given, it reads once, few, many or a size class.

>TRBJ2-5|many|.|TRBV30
CAWDPDREETQYF
TGTGCCTGGGACCCTGACAGAGAAGAGACCCAGTACTTC
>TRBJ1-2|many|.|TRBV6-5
CASSYSTGFNYGYTF
TGTGCCAGCAGTTACTCGACGGGGTTCAACTATGGCTACACCTTC
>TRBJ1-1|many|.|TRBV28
CASSSQPGAVSEAFF
TGTGCCAGCAGTTCACAACCGGGTGCGGTTTCTGAAGCTTTCTTT
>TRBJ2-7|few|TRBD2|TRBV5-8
CASSSGLARSYEQYF
TGTGCCAGCAGCTCCGGACTAGCGAGATCCTACGAGCAGTACTTC
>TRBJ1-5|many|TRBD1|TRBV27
CASSIQGIGQPQHF
TGTGCCAGCAGTATACAGGGGATCGGACAGCCCCAGCATTTT
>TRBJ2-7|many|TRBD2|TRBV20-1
CSARSRTSDSYEQYF
TGCAGTGCTAGATCCCGGACTAGCGACTCCTACGAGCAGTACTTC
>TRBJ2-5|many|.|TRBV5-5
CASSLDTGRETQYF
TGTGCCAGCAGCTTGGACACAGGGAGAGAGACCCAGTACTTC
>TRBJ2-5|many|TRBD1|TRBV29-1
CSVEGQGRIETQYF
TGCAGCGTTGAAGGACAGGGACGGATAGAGACCCAGTACTTC
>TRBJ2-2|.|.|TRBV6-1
CASSARGSYTGELFF
TGTGCCAGCAGCGCAAGGGGAAGCTACACCGGGGAGCTGTTTTTT
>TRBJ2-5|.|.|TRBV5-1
CASSLDPTGLAQETQYF
TGCGCCAGCAGCTTGGACCCAACCGGGCTAGCCCAAGAGACCCAGTACTTC
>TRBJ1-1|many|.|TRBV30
CAWSVGGATEAFF
TGTGCCTGGAGTGTTGGGGGGGCCACTGAAGCTTTCTTT
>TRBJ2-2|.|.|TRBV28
CASLRLDTGELFF
TGTGCCAGCCTGAGACTAGATACCGGGGAGCTGTTTTTT
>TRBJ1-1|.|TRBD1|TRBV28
CASSFWDRNTEAFF
TGTGCCAGCAGTTTCTGGGACAGGAACACTGAAGCTTTCTTT
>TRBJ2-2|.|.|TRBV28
CASSPVIGTGELFF
TGTGCCAGCAGTCCAGTAATCGGCACCGGGGAGCTGTTTTTT
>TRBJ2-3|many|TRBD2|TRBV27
CASSFRERGGSTDTQYF
TGTGCCAGCAGTTTTCGAGAGCGGGGGGGTAGCACAGATACGCAGTATTTT
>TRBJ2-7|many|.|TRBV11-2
CASSSDGMVYEQYF
TGTGCCAGCAGCTCCGATGGGATGGTCTACGAGCAGTACTTC
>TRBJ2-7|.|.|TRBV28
CASGVRAYEQYF
TGTGCCAGCGGTGTCAGAGCCTACGAGCAGTACTTC
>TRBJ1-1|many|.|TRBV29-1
CSVKTGLNTEAFF
TGCAGCGTGAAGACCGGCCTTAACACTGAAGCTTTCTTT
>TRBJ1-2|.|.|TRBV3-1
CASSPRVPGYVYTF
TGTGCCAGCAGCCCCAGGGTTCCCGGCTATGTCTACACCTTC
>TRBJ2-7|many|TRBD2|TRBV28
CASSPAGESSYEQYF
TGTGCCAGCAGCCCCGCGGGGGAGAGCTCCTACGAGCAGTACTTC
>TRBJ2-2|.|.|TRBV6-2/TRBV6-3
CASTLLDTGELFF
TGTGCCAGCACCCTACTTGACACCGGGGAGCTGTTTTTT
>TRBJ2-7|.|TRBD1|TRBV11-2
CASSLGTGVHEQYF
TGTGCCAGCAGCTTAGGGACAGGGGTCCACGAGCAGTACTTC
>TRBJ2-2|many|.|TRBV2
CASSEQDPRNTGELFF
TGTGCCAGCAGTGAACAGGACCCGAGGAACACCGGGGAGCTGTTTTTT
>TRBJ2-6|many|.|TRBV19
CASSMAGAGANVLTF
TGTGCCAGTAGTATGGCAGGGGCTGGGGCCAACGTCCTGACTTTC
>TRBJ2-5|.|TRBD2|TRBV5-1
CASSSETSGGLTQYF
TGCGCCAGCAGCTCGGAGACTAGCGGGGGGTTGACCCAGTACTTC
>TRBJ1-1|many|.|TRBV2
CASRLTDTMNTEAFF
TGTGCCAGCAGGCTCACCGACACCATGAACACTGAAGCTTTCTTT
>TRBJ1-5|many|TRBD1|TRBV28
CASSRTGVSNQPQHF
TGTGCCAGCAGTCGGACAGGGGTAAGCAATCAGCCCCAGCATTTT
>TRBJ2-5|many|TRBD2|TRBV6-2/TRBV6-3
CASRRLAGGETQYF
TGTGCCAGCAGAAGACTAGCGGGAGGAGAGACCCAGTACTTC
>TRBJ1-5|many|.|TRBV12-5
CASGFDHQPQHF
TGTGCTAGTGGTTTCGATCATCAGCCCCAGCATTTT
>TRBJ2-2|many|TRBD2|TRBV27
CASSPVLAGGPTGELFF
TGTGCCAGCAGTCCCGTGTTAGCGGGGGGGCCGACCGGGGAGCTGTTTTTT
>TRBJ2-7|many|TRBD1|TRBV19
CASSIYRGITYEQYF
TGTGCCAGTAGTATATACAGGGGTATAACCTACGAGCAGTACTTC
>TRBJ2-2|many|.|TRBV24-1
CATSDATAFGTGELFF
TGTGCCACCAGTGACGCGACAGCATTTGGCACCGGGGAGCTGTTTTTT
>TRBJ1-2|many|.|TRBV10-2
CASSEGRGYGYTF
TGCGCCAGCAGTGAGGGGCGTGGCTATGGCTACACCTTC
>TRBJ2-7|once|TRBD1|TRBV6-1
CASTGTGEEQYF
TGTGCCAGCACCGGGACAGGGGAAGAGCAGTACTTC
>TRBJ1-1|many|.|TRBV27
CASSQGPDPNTEAFF
TGTGCCAGCAGTCAAGGCCCGGATCCGAACACTGAAGCTTTCTTT
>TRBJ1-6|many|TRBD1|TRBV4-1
CASSLRQGSSYNSPLHF
TGCGCCAGCAGCCTTCGACAGGGAAGCTCCTATAATTCACCCCTCCACTTT
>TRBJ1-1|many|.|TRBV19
CASSIKIASEFVPNTEAFF
TGTGCCAGTAGTATAAAGATAGCCAGCGAATTCGTCCCAAACACTGAAGCTTTCTTT
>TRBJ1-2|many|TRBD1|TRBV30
CAWTIGAGGPNYGYTF
TGTGCCTGGACTATAGGGGCAGGGGGCCCAAACTATGGCTACACCTTC
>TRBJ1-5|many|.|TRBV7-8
CASSLGGEGRVPQHF
TGTGCCAGCAGCTTAGGAGGAGAGGGAAGGGTCCCCCAGCATTTT
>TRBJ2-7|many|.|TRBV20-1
CSAREPLGWLNEQYF
TGCAGTGCTAGAGAACCTTTGGGGTGGTTGAACGAGCAGTACTTC
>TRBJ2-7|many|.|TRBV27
CASSLSRGGSYEQYF
TGTGCCAGCAGTTTAAGCAGGGGAGGTTCCTACGAGCAGTACTTC
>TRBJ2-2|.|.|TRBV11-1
CASSSPMTRGDPGELFF
TGTGCCAGCAGCTCCCCAATGACCAGGGGGGACCCCGGGGAGCTGTTTTTT